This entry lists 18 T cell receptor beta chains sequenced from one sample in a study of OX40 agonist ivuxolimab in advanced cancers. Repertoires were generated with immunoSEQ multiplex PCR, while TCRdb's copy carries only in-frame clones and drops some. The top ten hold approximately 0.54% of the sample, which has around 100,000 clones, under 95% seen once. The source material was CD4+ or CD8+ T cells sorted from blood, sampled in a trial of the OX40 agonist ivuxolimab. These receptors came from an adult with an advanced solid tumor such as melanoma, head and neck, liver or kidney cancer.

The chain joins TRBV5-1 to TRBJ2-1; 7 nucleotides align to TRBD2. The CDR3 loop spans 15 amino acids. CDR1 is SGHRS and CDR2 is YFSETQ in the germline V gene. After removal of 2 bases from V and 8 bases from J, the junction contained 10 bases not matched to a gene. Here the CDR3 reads CASSLSLLGGDEQFF. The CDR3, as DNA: TGCGCCAGCAGCTTATCATTATTGGGAGGGGATGAGCAGTTCTTC.

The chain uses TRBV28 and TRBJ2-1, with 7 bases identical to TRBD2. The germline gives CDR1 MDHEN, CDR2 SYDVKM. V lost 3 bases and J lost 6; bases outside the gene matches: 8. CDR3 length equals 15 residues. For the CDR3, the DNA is TGTGCCAGCAGTTTCTCCGGGAGGCTGGTCAATGAGCAGTTCTTC. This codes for CASSFSGRLVNEQFF. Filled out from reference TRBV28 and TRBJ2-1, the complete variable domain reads DVKVTQSSRYLVKRTGEKVFLECVQDMDHENMFWYRQDPGLGLRLIYFSYDVKMKEKGDIPEGYSVSREKKERFSLILESASTNQTSMYLCASSFSGRLVNEQFFGPGTRLTVL.

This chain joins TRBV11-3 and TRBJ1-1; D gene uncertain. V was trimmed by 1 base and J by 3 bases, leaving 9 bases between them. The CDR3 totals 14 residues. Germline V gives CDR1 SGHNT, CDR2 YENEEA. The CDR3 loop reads CASSLAGGDTEAFF. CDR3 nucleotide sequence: TGTGCCAGCAGCTTAGCAGGTGGGGACACTGAAGCTTTCTTT.

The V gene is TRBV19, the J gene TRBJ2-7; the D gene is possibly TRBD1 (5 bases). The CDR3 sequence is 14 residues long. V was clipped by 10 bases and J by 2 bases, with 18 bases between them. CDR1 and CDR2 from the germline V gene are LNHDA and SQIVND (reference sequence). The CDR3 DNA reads TGTGCCACCATAAGTCCAGGGTCCACCTACGAGCAGTACTTC. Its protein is CATISPGSTYEQYF.

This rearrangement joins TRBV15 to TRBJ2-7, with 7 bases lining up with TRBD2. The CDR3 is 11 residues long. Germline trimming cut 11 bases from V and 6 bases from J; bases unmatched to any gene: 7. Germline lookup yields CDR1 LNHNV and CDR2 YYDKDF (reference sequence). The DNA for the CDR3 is TGTGCCGCCGGGGACTATGTCGAGCAGTACTTC. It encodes CAAGDYVEQYF. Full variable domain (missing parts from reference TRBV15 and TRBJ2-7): DAMVIQNPRYQVTQFGKPVTLSCSQTLNHNVMYWYQQKSSQAPKLLFHYYDKDFNNEADTPDNFQSRRPNTSFCFLDIRSPGLGDTAMYLCAAGDYVEQYFGPGTRLTVT.

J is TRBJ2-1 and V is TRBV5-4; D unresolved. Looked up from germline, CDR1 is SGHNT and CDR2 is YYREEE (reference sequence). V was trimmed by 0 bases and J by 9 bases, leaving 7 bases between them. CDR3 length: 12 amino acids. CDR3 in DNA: TGTGCCAGCAGCTTGGGGGAAGGTGAGCAGTTCTTC. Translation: CASSLGEGEQFF.

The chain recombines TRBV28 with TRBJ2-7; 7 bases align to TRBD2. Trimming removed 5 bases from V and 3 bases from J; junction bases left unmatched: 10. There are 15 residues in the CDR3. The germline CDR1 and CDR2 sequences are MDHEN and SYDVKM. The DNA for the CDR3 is TGTGCCAGCAGTAAAGGCGGGGGACTTCGCTACGAGCAGTACTTC. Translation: CASSKGGGLRYEQYF. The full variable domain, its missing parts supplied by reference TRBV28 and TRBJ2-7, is DVKVTQSSRYLVKRTGEKVFLECVQDMDHENMFWYRQDPGLGLRLIYFSYDVKMKEKGDIPEGYSVSREKKERFSLILESASTNQTSMYLCASSKGGGLRYEQYFGPGTRLTVT.

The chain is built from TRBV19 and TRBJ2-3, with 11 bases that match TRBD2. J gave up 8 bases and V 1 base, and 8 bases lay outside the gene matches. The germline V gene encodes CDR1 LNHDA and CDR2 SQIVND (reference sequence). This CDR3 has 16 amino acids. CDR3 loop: CASSIVLAGVDGTQYF. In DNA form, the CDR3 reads TGTGCCAGTAGTATAGTACTAGCGGGAGTAGATGGTACGCAGTATTTT.

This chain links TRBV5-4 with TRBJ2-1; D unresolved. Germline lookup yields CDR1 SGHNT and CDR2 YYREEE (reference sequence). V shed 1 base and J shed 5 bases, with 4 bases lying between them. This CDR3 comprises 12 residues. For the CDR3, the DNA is TGTGCCAGCAGCTTGAGGCACAATGAGCAGTTCTTC. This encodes CASSLRHNEQFF.

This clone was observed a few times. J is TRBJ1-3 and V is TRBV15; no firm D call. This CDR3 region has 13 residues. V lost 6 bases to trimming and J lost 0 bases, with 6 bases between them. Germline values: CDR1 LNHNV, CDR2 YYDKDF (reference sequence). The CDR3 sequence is CATRYSSGNTIYF. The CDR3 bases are TGTGCCACCAGGTACAGCTCTGGAAACACCATATATTTT.

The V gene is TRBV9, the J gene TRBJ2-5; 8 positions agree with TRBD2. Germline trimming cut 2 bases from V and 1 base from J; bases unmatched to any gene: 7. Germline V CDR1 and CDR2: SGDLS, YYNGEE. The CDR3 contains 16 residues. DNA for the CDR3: TGTGCCAGCAGCGTCGGGGCGGGAGGTCTCCAAGAGACCCAGTACTTC. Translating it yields CASSVGAGGLQETQYF. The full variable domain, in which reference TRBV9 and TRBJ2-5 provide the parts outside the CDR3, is DSGVTQTPKHLITATGQRVTLRCSPRSGDLSVYWYQQSLDQGLQFLIQYYNGEERAKGNILERFSAQQFPDLHSELNLSSLELGDSALYFCASSVGAGGLQETQYFGPGTRLLVL.

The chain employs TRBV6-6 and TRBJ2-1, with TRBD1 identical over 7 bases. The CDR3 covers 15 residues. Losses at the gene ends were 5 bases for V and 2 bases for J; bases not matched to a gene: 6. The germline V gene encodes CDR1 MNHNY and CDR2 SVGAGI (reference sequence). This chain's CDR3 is CASSTGQATYNEQFF. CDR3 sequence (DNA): TGTGCCAGCAGTACCGGACAGGCAACCTACAATGAGCAGTTCTTC.

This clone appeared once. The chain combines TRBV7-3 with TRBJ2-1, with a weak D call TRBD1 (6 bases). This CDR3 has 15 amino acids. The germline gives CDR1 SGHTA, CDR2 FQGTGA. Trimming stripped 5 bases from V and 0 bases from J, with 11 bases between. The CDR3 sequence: CASSNRASSYNEQFF. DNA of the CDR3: TGTGCCAGCAGCAACAGGGCGAGCTCCTACAATGAGCAGTTCTTC. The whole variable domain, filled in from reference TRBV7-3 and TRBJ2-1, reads GAGVSQTPSNKVTEKGKYVELRCDPISGHTALYWYRQSLGQGPEFLIYFQGTGAADDSGLPNDRFFAVRPEGSVSTLKIQRTERGDSAVYLCASSNRASSYNEQFFGPGTRLTVL.

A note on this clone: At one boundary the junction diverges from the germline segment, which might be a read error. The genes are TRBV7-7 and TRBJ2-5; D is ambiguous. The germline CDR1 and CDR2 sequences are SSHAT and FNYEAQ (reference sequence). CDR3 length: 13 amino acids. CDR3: CASSLGVVETQYF. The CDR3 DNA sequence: TGTGCTAGCAGCTTAGGAGTTGTGGAGACCCAGTACTTC.

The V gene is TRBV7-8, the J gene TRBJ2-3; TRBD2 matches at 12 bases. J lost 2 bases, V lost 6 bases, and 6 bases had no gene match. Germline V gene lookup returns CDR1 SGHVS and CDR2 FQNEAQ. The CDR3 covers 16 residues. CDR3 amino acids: CASRPWTSGTTDTQYF. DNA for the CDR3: TGTGCCAGCAGACCCTGGACTAGCGGGACCACAGATACGCAGTATTTT.

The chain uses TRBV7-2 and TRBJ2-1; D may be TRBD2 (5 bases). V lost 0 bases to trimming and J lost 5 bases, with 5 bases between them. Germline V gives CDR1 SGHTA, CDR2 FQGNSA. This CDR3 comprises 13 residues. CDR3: CASSLALDNEQFF. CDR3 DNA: TGTGCCAGCAGCTTAGCACTAGACAATGAGCAGTTCTTC.

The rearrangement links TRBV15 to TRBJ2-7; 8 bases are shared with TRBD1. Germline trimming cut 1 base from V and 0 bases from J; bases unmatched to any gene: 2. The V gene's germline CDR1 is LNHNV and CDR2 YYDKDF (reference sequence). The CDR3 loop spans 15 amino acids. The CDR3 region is CATSRAGQGSYEQYF. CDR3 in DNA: TGTGCCACCAGCAGAGCTGGACAGGGCTCCTACGAGCAGTACTTC.

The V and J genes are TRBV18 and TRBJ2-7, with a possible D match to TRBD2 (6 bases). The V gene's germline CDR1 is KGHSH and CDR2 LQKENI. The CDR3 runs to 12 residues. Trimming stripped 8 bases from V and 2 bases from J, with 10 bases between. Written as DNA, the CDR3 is TGTGCCAGCGGAGGGACCGCCTACGAGCAGTACTTC. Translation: CASGGTAYEQYF.